The T cell receptor (beta chain) described here comes from a study of graft-versus-host responses after intestinal transplantation. Overall study: Multivisceral, liver-intestinal, or isolated intestinal grafts were transplanted into recipients.

This clone was counted a single time. Its antigen is undetermined. TCRdb keeps only in-frame clones here, not all; method: immunoSEQ multiplex PCR. The table shows tens of thousands of clones, with more than 85% occurring only once. With 0 bases clipped from V and 7 bases from J, the junction kept 0 bases outside the gene matches. Germline lookup yields CDR1 SGHNT and CDR2 YYREEE (reference sequence). The CDR3 consists of 12 residues. The chain couples TRBV5-4 to TRBJ1-2, with 7 nucleotides matching TRBD1. This TCR was recovered from a human donor who was the organ donor for an intestinal transplant. The starting material was unstimulated CD8+ T cells sorted from spleen or lymph node cells, obtained before transplant. Here the CDR3 DNA reads TGTGCCAGCAGCTTGGCAGGGGGTGGCTACACCTTC. Residues: CASSLAGGGYTF.